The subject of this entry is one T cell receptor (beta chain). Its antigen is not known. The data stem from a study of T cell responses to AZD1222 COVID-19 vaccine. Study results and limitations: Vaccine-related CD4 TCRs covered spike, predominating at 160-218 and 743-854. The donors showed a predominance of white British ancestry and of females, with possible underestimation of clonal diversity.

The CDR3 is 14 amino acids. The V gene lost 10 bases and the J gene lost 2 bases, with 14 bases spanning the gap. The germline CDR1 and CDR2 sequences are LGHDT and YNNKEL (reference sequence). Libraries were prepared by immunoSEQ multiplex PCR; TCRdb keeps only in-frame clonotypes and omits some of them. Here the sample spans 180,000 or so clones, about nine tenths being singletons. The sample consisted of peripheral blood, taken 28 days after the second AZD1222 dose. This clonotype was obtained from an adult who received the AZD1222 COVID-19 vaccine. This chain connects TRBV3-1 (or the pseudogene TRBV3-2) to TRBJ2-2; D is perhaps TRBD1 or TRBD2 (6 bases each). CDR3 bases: TGTGCCACCCGTTCCGGGGGCAACACCGGGGAGCTGTTTTTT. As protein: CATRSGGNTGELFF.